The sequence of this T cell receptor (beta chain) was determined in a study of T cells in localized non-small cell lung cancer. Regarding the study as a whole: Uninvolved nearby lung showed the greatest T cell clonality, exceeding that found in tumor.

Only in-frame clones appear in the TCRdb table, and some are missing; sequencing was by immunoSEQ multiplex PCR. The table lists approximately 1,100 clones, under 25% of them singletons, with about 11% in the top ten. The CDR3 length is 14 residues. V lost 4 bases and J lost 0, with 9 bases in between. CDR1 GTSNPN and CDR2 SVGIG come from the germline V gene (reference sequence). This clone was counted a few times. Its cognate antigen is unknown. Adjacent lung samples, free of atypia, were obtained at least 2 cm from the tumor margin. The TCR originated in a male donor at least 60 years old with stage III lung adenocarcinoma. Sequenced material: normal lung tissue next to the tumor, taken before any cancer treatment. This chain joins TRBV30 and TRBJ2-2, with D perhaps TRBD1 (6 bases). The CDR3 is CAWTWGPNTGELFF. The DNA of the CDR3 is TGTGCCTGGACCTGGGGGCCGAACACCGGGGAGCTGTTTTTT.